The 17 T cell receptor beta chains below come from one sample, sequenced in a study of post-analysis software for immune sequencing data. Study-level points and caveats: Controls had lower frequencies than patients of 4 or 5 TRBV segments, which included TRBV5-6, TRBV5-1 and TRBV20-1.

cDNA libraries for TCR beta contained unique molecular identifiers. From the PCR reads, TCRdb called clonotypes with MiXCR, one entry per CDR3 protein. The profile shows some 690,000 distinct CDR3 sequences, 55% to 60% of them singletons. Which antigens these TCRs recognize remains unknown. Source material: blood. These receptors were taken from a girl aged 2-9 years with multiple sclerosis.

The V and J genes are TRBV6-6 and TRBJ2-5, with 12 bases identical to TRBD1. There are 16 residues in the CDR3. From germline, CDR1 is MNHNY and CDR2 SVGAGI (reference sequence). Trimming took 0 bases from V and 5 from J; bases not matched to a gene: 4. The CDR3 DNA sequence: TGTGCCAGCAGTTACTCGGGGACAGGGGGCGCTGAGACCCAGTACTTC. Protein: CASSYSGTGGAETQYF.

The V call is TRBV6-5, the J call TRBJ2-7; tentatively, D is TRBD1 or TRBD2 (5 bases each). V dropped 6 bases and J dropped 3 bases, with 18 bases sitting between them. The V gene's germline CDR1 is MNHEY and CDR2 SVGAGI. This CDR3 has 15 amino acids. CDR3 bases: TGTGCCAGCAGCGCGCCAGGGAGCGCGAACTACGAGCAGTACTTC. This codes for CASSAPGSANYEQYF.

This clonotype was detected only a few times. The V gene is TRBV7-3, the J gene TRBJ2-5, with 10 positions matching TRBD1. CDR3 length: 15 amino acids. The junction had 7 bases not matched to a gene; V was cut back by 4 bases and J by 5 bases. Germline V CDR1 and CDR2: SGHTA, FQGTGA. The CDR3 sequence is CASSSLGTGVETQYF. The CDR3 DNA follows: TGTGCCAGCAGCTCCCTAGGGACAGGGGTGGAGACCCAGTACTTC.

The chain is built from TRBV5-5 and TRBJ2-5, with D possibly TRBD2 on 6 matching bases. Germline lookup yields CDR1 SGHKS and CDR2 YYEKEE (reference sequence). The CDR3 covers 13 residues. V was cut by 1 base and J by 3 bases, with 7 bases left in between. In DNA form, the CDR3 reads TGTGCCAGCAGCTTGCCGGGGGAAGAGACCCAGTACTTC. Amino acid sequence: CASSLPGEETQYF.

This clonotype has just a few counts. This chain connects TRBV4-1 to TRBJ2-1; 7 bases align to TRBD1. The CDR3 length is 16 residues. Germline V gene data show CDR1 as MGHRA and CDR2 as YSYEKL. With 7 bases clipped from V and 3 bases from J, the junction kept 12 bases outside the gene matches. The CDR3 sequence: CASKRTGTEGYNEQFF. The CDR3 nucleotides read TGCGCCAGCAAACGAACCGGGACAGAGGGCTACAATGAGCAGTTCTTC.

V gene TRBV3-1 combines with J gene TRBJ2-5, with TRBD2 identical over 7 bases. This CDR3 contains 16 residues. Germline assignment: CDR1 LGHDT and CDR2 YNNKEL (reference sequence). Trimming cost V 1 base and J 3 bases; bases outside gene matches: 8. CDR3 sequence reads: CASSQGVGLVEETQYF. In nucleotides, the CDR3 is TGTGCCAGCAGCCAAGGGGTCGGACTAGTCGAAGAGACCCAGTACTTC.

V and J are TRBV27 and TRBJ2-1; 8 nucleotides match TRBD1. This CDR3 region has 14 residues. In germline, CDR1 is MNHEY, CDR2 SMNVEV (reference sequence). Trimming cost V 8 bases and J 13 bases; bases outside gene matches: 16. The CDR3 bases are TGTGCCAGCCGTAGGACAGGGCGGGGAGAGACCCAGTTCTTC. It yields the protein CASRRTGRGETQFF.

The chain is built from TRBV21-1 and TRBJ2-7; no DNA check was done on the table's D call, TRBD2. TRBV21-1 is recorded as a pseudogene. The CDR3 has 15 residues. CDR3 DNA sequence: TGTGCCAGCAGCAAAAGCGCTCCCAAGGCGGGGGAGCAGTACTTC. This translates into CASSKSAPKAGEQYF.

The chain recombines TRBV7-8 with TRBJ1-1; TRBD1 agrees at 10 bases. Germline loops: CDR1 SGHVS, CDR2 FQNEAQ. The CDR3 is made up of 15 amino acids. V lost 2 bases and J lost 4; bases outside the gene matches: 4. As DNA, the CDR3 is TGTGCCAGCAGCTTAAGGGGACAGGGGATCACTGAAGCTTTCTTT. Amino acids: CASSLRGQGITEAFF. The full variable domain, its missing parts supplied by reference TRBV7-8 and TRBJ1-1, is GAGVSQSPRYKVAKRGQDVALRCDPISGHVSLFWYQQALGQGPEFLTYFQNEAQLDKSGLPSDRFFAERPEGSVSTLKIQRTQQEDSAVYLCASSLRGQGITEAFFGQGTRLTVV.

V is TRBV6-2 or TRBV6-3 and J is TRBJ2-6; D gene ambiguous. V was clipped by 3 bases and J by 0 bases, with 12 bases between them. This CDR3 has 17 amino acids. Germline assignment: CDR1 MNHEY and CDR2 SVGEGT. The chain's CDR3 is CASSYSGRSSGANVLTF. For the CDR3, the DNA is TGTGCCAGCAGTTATTCTGGACGGAGCTCTGGGGCCAACGTCCTGACTTTC.

The chain combines TRBV19 with TRBJ2-5; TRBD1 aligns across 7 bases. The germline gives CDR1 LNHDA, CDR2 SQIVND (reference sequence). The CDR3 has 15 residues. V lost 8 bases to trimming and J lost 1 base; unmatched junction nucleotides: 10. The CDR3 nucleotides read TGTGCCAGTTCGCGCCTCGGACAGGTCCAAGAGACCCAGTACTTC. Translated: CASSRLGQVQETQYF.

The gene calls are TRBV5-1 and TRBJ2-4; either TRBD1 or TRBD2 may fit D (5 bases each). The DNA end is a closer match to TRBJ2-7, so the J assignment may be wrong. Germline CDR1 is SGHRS and CDR2 is YFSETQ. CDR3 size: 17 residues. CDR3 nucleotide sequence: TGCGCCAGCAGCTTGGGGTCGGGGCCGGTAGGGGCCTACGAGCAGTACTTC. This sequence encodes CASSLGSGPVGAYEQYF.

The rearrangement uses TRBV10-3 and TRBJ1-2, with 10 bases identical to TRBD1. Germline V lookup: CDR1 ENHRY, CDR2 SYGVKD. The J segment lost 2 bases and the V segment lost 10 bases, leaving 13 bases of the junction unmatched. The length of the CDR3 is 16 residues. The CDR3, as DNA: TGTGCCAGCAGATCGGGACAGGGGCGAAGAAACTATGGCTACACCTTC. Residues: CASRSGQGRRNYGYTF.

The chain uses TRBV10-3 and TRBJ1-2, with D tentatively TRBD1 (5 bases). The CDR3 totals 14 residues. Germline CDR1 and CDR2: ENHRY and SYGVKD. Trimming removed 6 bases at V and 7 bases at J, with 18 bases between. CDR3 sequence: CAISVDILGSGYTF. CDR3 sequence (DNA): TGTGCCATCAGCGTGGACATTTTAGGCTCTGGCTACACCTTC.

V gene TRBV6-1 combines with J gene TRBJ2-7, with D perhaps given as TRBD1 or TRBD2 (5 bases each). CDR1 is MNHNS and CDR2 is SASEGT in the germline V gene. Trimming pared 6 bases from V and 0 bases from J, leaving 18 bases between. The CDR3 is 16 residues long. The CDR3 loop is CASRDRRDPSSYEQYF. The CDR3 region has the DNA TGTGCCAGCAGGGACCGAAGGGACCCTTCCTCCTACGAGCAGTACTTC.

This chain joins TRBV7-9 and TRBJ1-3, with D unclear. The CDR3 is made up of 13 amino acids. Germline values: CDR1 SEHNR, CDR2 FQNEAQ (reference sequence). Trimming took 3 bases from V and 4 from J, leaving 7 bases between them. The CDR3 nucleotides read TGTGCCAGCAGCTTCCATGGGGGAAACACCATATATTTT. Translating it yields CASSFHGGNTIYF.

This clonotype was seen more than once but under ten times. The junction shows a germline mismatch at one end, possibly a read error. CDR3 in amino acids: CASSFPGTEAFF. The CDR3 region has the DNA TGTGCCAGCAGTTTCCCAGGGACTGAAGCTTTCTTT. The chain combines TRBV5-1 with TRBJ1-1; a weak D match, TRBD1 (5 bases). The V gene's germline CDR1 is SGHRS and CDR2 YFSETQ. This CDR3 has 12 residues.